The 32 T cell receptor beta chains reported below all come from one sample, sequenced in a study of T cells in Graves' hyperthyroidism and ophthalmopathy. Researchers took RNA transcripts and amplified the TCR beta CDR3 regions from them. When the TCR CDR3 underwent first-round RT-PCR, the HTBI primer set was used. TCRdb itself ran the multiplex PCR reads through MiXCR, one entry per CDR3 protein. The data contain about 290,000 distinct CDR3 sequences, over 15% of them singletons. The sequencing input was blood. These receptors all come from a woman aged 60-75 years with Graves' ophthalmopathy.

The J gene is TRBJ1-3, the V gene TRBV5-1; 8 nucleotides match TRBD1. The CDR3 runs 17 residues. Unmatched junction bases numbered 7, after V lost 2 bases and J lost 0 bases. Germline V lookup: CDR1 SGHRS, CDR2 YFSETQ. The CDR3 DNA reads as TGCGCCAGCAGCTTATTTATAACAGGGGGCTCTGGAAACACCATATATTTT. Its translation: CASSLFITGGSGNTIYF.

This clonotype was observed many times. This sequence joins TRBV7-2 and TRBJ2-7; 11 bases line up with TRBD2. Germline V gene lookup returns CDR1 SGHTA and CDR2 FQGNSA. The CDR3 has 14 residues. With 3 bases clipped from V and 3 bases from J, the junction kept 1 base outside the gene matches. The CDR3 here is CASSFTSGGYEQYF. The CDR3 bases are TGTGCCAGCAGCTTCACTAGCGGGGGCTACGAGCAGTACTTC.

There are many counts of this clonotype. V usage is TRBV13 and J usage is TRBJ1-2, with 9 bases that match TRBD1. Trimming at V came to 4 bases and at J to 5 bases, leaving 8 bases not matched to a gene. Per germline, CDR1 PRHDT and CDR2 FYEKMQ (reference sequence). The CDR3 runs 15 residues. The CDR3 region has the DNA TGTGCCAGCAGCTCAGGTCGGACAGGGGTTTATGGCTACACCTTC. Residues: CASSSGRTGVYGYTF. The full variable domain, rest sourced from reference TRBV13 and TRBJ1-2, is AAGVIQSPRHLIKEKRETATLKCYPIPRHDTVYWYQQGPGQDPQFLISFYEKMQSDKGSIPDRFSAQQFSDYHSELNMSSLELGDSALYFCASSSGRTGVYGYTFGSGTRLTVV.

This clonotype was counted a few times. The rearrangement uses TRBV19 and TRBJ1-6, with D hard to call. The CDR3 consists of 14 residues. CDR1 and CDR2 from the germline V gene are LNHDA and SQIVND (reference sequence). The V gene lost 4 bases and the J gene lost 2 bases, with 6 bases spanning the gap. This chain's CDR3 is CASSNRAYNSPLHF. CDR3 DNA sequence: TGTGCCAGTAGTAACCGGGCCTATAATTCACCCCTCCACTTT.

The table lists this clonotype with many counts. The chain recombines TRBV12-3 or TRBV12-4 with TRBJ2-3; D gene uncertain. The V end lost 4 bases, the J end lost 4 bases, and 12 bases lay between the germline ends. The CDR3 loop spans 14 amino acids. CDR3 DNA sequence: TGTGCCAGCAGTTACCCTGACACCGCAGATACGCAGTATTTT. Translation gives CASSYPDTADTQYF.

This clonotype was picked up many times. The chain couples TRBV20-1 to TRBJ1-5; D unresolved. V lost 0 bases and J lost 1, with 7 bases in between. The CDR3 consists of 14 residues. Germline CDR1 DFQATT, CDR2 SNEGSKA (reference sequence). The CDR3 DNA reads TGCAGTGCTAGAGAGGCAAGCAGCAATCAGCCCCAGCATTTT. Translating gives CSAREASSNQPQHF.

In its sample, this clonotype was seen a few times. The chain has TRBV4-2 and TRBJ2-7; D is ambiguous. The CDR3 is 13 amino acids. V was clipped by 0 bases and J by 1 base, with 4 bases between them. CDR1 and CDR2 from the germline V gene are LGHNA and YNFKEQ. The CDR3 is CASSQDRSYEQYF. CDR3 coding DNA: TGTGCCAGCAGCCAAGACCGTTCCTACGAGCAGTACTTC.

The chain joins TRBV19 to TRBJ2-3, with D possibly being TRBD1 (5 bases). V was trimmed by 5 bases and J by 0 bases, leaving 9 bases between them. Per germline, CDR1 LNHDA and CDR2 SQIVND (reference sequence). This CDR3 contains 14 residues. CDR3 amino acids: CASSADRSTDTQYF. The CDR3 DNA reads TGTGCCAGTAGTGCTGACAGAAGCACAGATACGCAGTATTTT.

The CDR3: CASSLGGQGNEKLFF. In DNA form, the CDR3 reads TGTGCCAGCAGCTTAGGGGGACAGGGAAACGAAAAACTGTTTTTT. The chain combines TRBV7-2 with TRBJ1-4, with TRBD1 matching over 9 bases. The CDR3 has 15 residues. J gave up 8 bases and V 1 base, and 5 bases lay outside the gene matches. Looked up from germline, CDR1 is SGHTA and CDR2 is FQGNSA. The variable domain in full, with the rest retrieved from reference TRBV7-2 and TRBJ1-4, is GAGVSQSPSNKVTEKGKDVELRCDPISGHTALYWYRQSLGQGLEFLIYFQGNSAPDKSGLPSDRFSAERTGGSVSTLTIQRTQQEDSAVYLCASSLGGQGNEKLFFGSGTQLSVL.

In its sample, this clonotype was seen many times. The chain joins TRBV7-3 to TRBJ2-2; 7 positions agree with TRBD2. CDR1 is SGHTA and CDR2 is FQGTGA in the germline V gene. The ends lost 4 bases at V and 1 base at J; junction bases unmatched: 0. The CDR3 contains 14 residues. CDR3 residues: CASSSSGNTGELFF. For the CDR3, the DNA is TGTGCCAGCAGCTCTAGCGGGAACACCGGGGAGCTGTTTTTT. The complete variable domain, with remaining parts taken from reference TRBV7-3 and TRBJ2-2, reads GAGVSQTPSNKVTEKGKYVELRCDPISGHTALYWYRQSLGQGPEFLIYFQGTGAADDSGLPNDRFFAVRPEGSVSTLKIQRTERGDSAVYLCASSSSGNTGELFFGEGSRLTVL.

The table lists this clonotype with many counts. The chain combines TRBV29-1 with TRBJ2-3; D possibly corresponds to TRBD2 (6 bases). Trimming shortened V by 8 bases and J by 3 bases, and 18 bases separated the two germline ends. CDR1 and CDR2 from the germline V gene are SQVTM and ANQGSEA. The CDR3 is made up of 14 amino acids. CDR3 sequence: CSSRRRDLTDTQYF. The CDR3 DNA follows: TGCAGCTCCCGCCGGAGGGATCTAACAGATACGCAGTATTTT.

This clonotype was seen many times. The chain couples TRBV2 to TRBJ2-3; 12 bases agree with TRBD2. The CDR3 runs 17 residues. CDR1 SNHLY and CDR2 FYNNEI come from the germline V gene. The junction had 10 bases not matched to a gene; V was cut back by 5 bases and J by 4 bases. The CDR3 region has the DNA TGTGCCAGCAGTCCTAGCGGGGGGGCCCGTGGGGCAGATACGCAGTATTTT. Translating it yields CASSPSGGARGADTQYF.

Many counts were recorded for this clonotype. V is TRBV20-1 and J is TRBJ2-5; the match to TRBD2 covers 11 bases. The V segment lost 4 bases and the J segment 3 bases; nucleotides outside the gene matches: 4. Germline V gene lookup returns CDR1 DFQATT and CDR2 SNEGSKA (reference sequence). The CDR3 is made up of 14 amino acids. CDR3 sequence: CSAIAGGREETQYF. As DNA, the CDR3 is TGCAGTGCTATAGCGGGAGGGAGGGAAGAGACCCAGTACTTC.

This clonotype has a count of ten or more. The chain employs TRBV7-8 and TRBJ1-6, with 9 bases identical to TRBD1. V shed 5 bases, J shed 9 bases, and the junction held 8 bases outside the gene matches. CDR1 and CDR2 (germline): SGHVS, FQNEAQ. The CDR3 sequence is 15 residues long. CDR3 residues: CASSMPGQGSSPLHF. CDR3 nucleotide sequence: TGTGCCAGCAGCATGCCGGGACAGGGTAGTTCACCCCTCCACTTT.

This clonotype was observed at least ten times. The J gene is TRBJ2-7, the V gene TRBV2; D may be TRBD1 or TRBD2 (5 bases each). The V gene lost 10 bases and the J gene lost 6 bases, with 16 bases spanning the gap. Germline CDR1 is SNHLY and CDR2 is FYNNEI. The CDR3 extends over 12 amino acids. CDR3 region: CATRDHKFEQYF. The CDR3 DNA reads as TGTGCCACACGGGACCATAAATTCGAGCAGTACTTC.

This clonotype was counted a few times. The gene calls are TRBV12-5 and TRBJ2-7, with TRBD2 as a possible D gene (6 bases). CDR1 is LGHNT and CDR2 is FRNRAP in the germline V gene. With 3 bases removed from V and 0 bases from J, the gap between germline ends came to 12 bases. The CDR3 spans 15 residues. Here the CDR3 reads CASGFPSASSYEQYF. CDR3 bases: TGTGCTAGTGGTTTTCCTAGCGCGAGCTCCTACGAGCAGTACTTC.

In this sample, this clonotype turned up many times. This chain links TRBV6-1 with TRBJ1-1; D may be TRBD1 (6 bases). CDR1 and CDR2 from the germline V gene are MNHNS and SASEGT. Trimming shortened V by 5 bases and J by 5 bases, and 15 bases separated the two germline ends. The CDR3 consists of 14 residues. The CDR3: CASSPKGGSTEAFF. CDR3 coding DNA: TGTGCCAGCAGTCCCAAGGGGGGTTCGACTGAAGCTTTCTTT.

This clonotype was observed many times. This chain uses TRBV29-1 with TRBJ2-5; 7 positions agree with TRBD1. The CDR3 has 12 residues. J was trimmed by 0 bases and V by 6 bases; bases with no gene match: 1. CDR1 is SQVTM and CDR2 is ANQGSEA in the germline V gene. CDR3 sequence: CSVRGYQETQYF. DNA for the CDR3: TGCAGCGTCAGGGGGTACCAAGAGACCCAGTACTTC.

The table lists this clonotype with many counts. The chain uses TRBV5-1 and TRBJ1-3, with no clear D. Trimming left V 1 base short and J 0 bases short, with 14 bases between. The CDR3 has 17 residues. Germline CDR1 is SGHRS and CDR2 is YFSETQ. In nucleotides, the CDR3 is TGCGCCAGCAGCTTGTCTGACGGACGCAGCTCTGGAAACACCATATATTTT. This gives the protein CASSLSDGRSSGNTIYF.

This clonotype showed up many times. V usage is TRBV10-2 and J usage is TRBJ1-1, with 7 bases identical to TRBD1. This CDR3 is 14 amino acids long. Looked up from germline, CDR1 is WSHSY and CDR2 is SAAADI. With V trimmed by 3 bases and J by 6 bases, 7 bases remained unmatched. CDR3 sequence: CASSEVGGISEAFF. CDR3 in DNA: TGCGCCAGCAGTGAAGTAGGGGGCATTTCTGAAGCTTTCTTT.

Ten or more counts support this clonotype. CDR3 bases: TGTGCCAGCAGGCTAGAAGGGGAGTCAACCGGGGAGCTGTTTTTT. It is translated as CASRLEGESTGELFF. V is TRBV2 and J is TRBJ2-2; either TRBD1 or TRBD2 may supply D (5 bases each). The germline V gene has CDR1 SNHLY and CDR2 FYNNEI. The V gene lost 6 bases and the J gene lost 5 bases, with 16 bases spanning the gap. The CDR3 loop spans 15 amino acids. The whole variable domain, filled in from reference TRBV2 and TRBJ2-2, reads EPEVTQTPSHQVTQMGQEVILRCVPISNHLYFYWYRQILGQKVEFLVSFYNNEISEKSEIFDDQFSVERPDGSNFTLKIRSTKLEDSAMYFCASRLEGESTGELFFGEGSRLTVL.

This clonotype was seen a handful of times. V gene TRBV5-1 combines with J gene TRBJ1-5; maybe TRBD1 (6 bases). V lost 4 bases and J 0 bases, leaving 11 bases between the germline ends. Germline V gives CDR1 SGHRS, CDR2 YFSETQ. CDR3 length: 15 amino acids. CDR3 residues: CASSPQDSSNQPQHF. In DNA form, the CDR3 reads TGCGCCAGCAGCCCGCAGGACAGTAGCAATCAGCCCCAGCATTTT.

This clonotype was seen only a few times. The V gene is TRBV14, the J gene TRBJ2-1; D gene uncertain. The CDR3 has 13 residues. Germline lookup yields CDR1 SGHDN and CDR2 FVKESK. Trimming removed 0 bases from V and 7 bases from J, with 7 bases in between. CDR3 in DNA: TGTGCCAGCAGCCAAGATATGCGAAATGAGCAGTTCTTC. Translation gives CASSQDMRNEQFF. Variable domain in full (rest from reference TRBV14 and TRBJ2-1): EAGVTQFPSHSVIEKGQTVTLRCDPISGHDNLYWYRRVMGKEIKFLLHFVKESKQDESGMPNNRFLAERTGGTYSTLKVQPAELEDSGVYFCASSQDMRNEQFFGPGTRLTVL.

This clonotype has a count of ten or more. The rearrangement joins TRBV2 to TRBJ2-4, with 12 bases that match TRBD1. The trim removed 6 bases at V and 8 bases at J, leaving 11 bases unmatched. The CDR3 length is 16 residues. Germline CDR1 and CDR2: SNHLY and FYNNEI. DNA of the CDR3: TGTGCCAGCAGGGCCGGGACAGGGGGCTTCTTGGACATTCAGTACTTC. It encodes CASRAGTGGFLDIQYF.

The chain joins TRBV7-2 to TRBJ2-1, with TRBD2 matching 9 bases. The length of the CDR3 is 14 residues. With 11 bases clipped from V and 8 bases from J, the junction kept 13 bases outside the gene matches. CDR1 SGHTA and CDR2 FQGNSA come from the germline V gene. The CDR3 sequence is CAGRVTGTSHEQFF. In DNA, the CDR3 is TGTGCCGGGCGAGTTACTGGGACTAGCCATGAGCAGTTCTTC.

This clonotype was seen only a few times. The rearrangement links TRBV18 to TRBJ2-7, with D possibly being TRBD1 (5 bases). CDR1 is KGHSH and CDR2 is LQKENI in the germline V gene. CDR3 length equals 13 residues. The ends were cut back, 4 bases at V and 6 bases at J, with 13 bases in the middle. The CDR3 DNA reads as TGTGCCAGCTCACGATCAGGGTCTGGCGAGCAGTACTTC. This codes for CASSRSGSGEQYF.

About this clonotype: Possible read error: a much larger clone is one base away. V usage is TRBV15 and J usage is TRBJ2-2; unclear D gene. Germline CDR1 is LNHNV and CDR2 is YYDKDF (reference sequence). CDR3 length: 12 amino acids. The V and J ends lost 6 bases and 0 bases respectively, with 2 bases between them. For the CDR3, the DNA is TGTGCCACCAGTCCGAACACCGGGGAGCTGTTTTTT. This gives the protein CATSPNTGELFF.

In its sample, this clonotype was seen many times. The chain employs TRBV6-2 or TRBV6-3 and TRBJ2-3; 10 positions match TRBD2. Trimming took 4 bases from V and 5 from J; bases not matched to a gene: 9. The CDR3 loop spans 16 amino acids. Germline CDR1 and CDR2: MNHEY and SVGEGT. The CDR3 nucleotides are TGTGCCAGCAGTTCAACTCAAGCGGGAGGGGGAGATACGCAGTATTTT. Residues: CASSSTQAGGGDTQYF.

Many counts were recorded for this clonotype. V usage is TRBV5-1 and J usage is TRBJ2-7, with 8 positions matching TRBD1. Looked up from germline, CDR1 is SGHRS and CDR2 is YFSETQ. There are 12 residues in the CDR3. V lost 2 bases and J lost 6; bases outside the gene matches: 1. CDR3 sequence (DNA): TGCGCCAGCAGCTTTGACAGGGGCGAGCAGTACTTC. Translation gives CASSFDRGEQYF.

This clonotype was observed at least ten times. The V call is TRBV7-8, the J call TRBJ1-5, with TRBD1 identical over 7 bases. The V segment lost 1 base and the J segment 7 bases; nucleotides outside the gene matches: 10. Germline V gene lookup returns CDR1 SGHVS and CDR2 FQNEAQ. The CDR3 covers 16 residues. The CDR3 region has the DNA TGTGCCAGCAGCTTAGACAGGGGTGCGAAGAGGCAGCCCCAGCATTTT. Its protein is CASSLDRGAKRQPQHF.

V usage is TRBV2 and J usage is TRBJ2-1, with 10 bases fitting TRBD2. This CDR3 contains 19 residues. CDR1 SNHLY and CDR2 FYNNEI come from the germline V gene. The V segment lost 4 bases and the J segment 4 bases; nucleotides outside the gene matches: 16. CDR3 nucleotides: TGTGCCAGCAGTGTGCGAGGGACTAGCGACCCTTGGGGGTACAATGAGCAGTTCTTC. Protein: CASSVRGTSDPWGYNEQFF.

This clonotype was recorded many times. In nucleotides, the CDR3 is TGTGCCAGCAGTTACGTAAGGACAGGGGGCGGCTATGGCTACACCTTC. Amino acids: CASSYVRTGGGYGYTF. This chain uses TRBV6-2 or TRBV6-3 with TRBJ1-2; the match to TRBD1 covers 11 bases. J was trimmed by 4 bases and V by 2 bases; bases with no gene match: 6. This CDR3 has 16 residues. Germline-derived CDR1 and CDR2 are MNHEY and SVGEGT.